These 28 T cell receptor beta chains share one sample of origin, sequenced in a study of cytomegalovirus exposure and HLA in healthy donors. 13 Jbeta primers and 60 Vbeta primers were used for the PCR. TCRdb's copy holds only in-frame clones and misses some; the assay was immunoSEQ multiplex PCR. The sample holds 150,000 to 200,000 clones, 75% to 90% seen once. The sequenced material came from PBMCs. The source of these receptors is a young woman in good health and CMV-seronegative.

The DNA of the CDR3 is TGTGCCAGCAGTTTGAGTGAGACCCAGTACTTC. This codes for CASSLSETQYF. The rearrangement links TRBV28 to TRBJ2-5; D gene unclear. V gave up 3 bases and J gave up 5 bases, with 4 bases separating them. Per germline, CDR1 MDHEN and CDR2 SYDVKM. The CDR3 is 11 residues long. Full variable domain (outside the CDR3, taken from reference TRBV28 and TRBJ2-5): DVKVTQSSRYLVKRTGEKVFLECVQDMDHENMFWYRQDPGLGLRLIYFSYDVKMKEKGDIPEGYSVSREKKERFSLILESASTNQTSMYLCASSLSETQYFGPGTRLLVL.

V usage is TRBV29-1 and J usage is TRBJ1-1; 7 bases agree with TRBD1. V lost 8 bases and J lost 3; bases outside the gene matches: 6. Germline assignment: CDR1 SQVTM and CDR2 ANQGSEA. This CDR3 comprises 12 residues. CDR3 sequence reads: CSRQTGYTEAFF. DNA of the CDR3: TGCAGCCGACAGACAGGGTACACTGAAGCTTTCTTT. Using reference TRBV29-1 and TRBJ1-1 for the parts outside the CDR3, the full variable domain is SAVISQKPSRDICQRGTSLTIQCQVDSQVTMMFWYRQQPGQSLTLIATANQGSEATYESGFVIDKFPISRPNLTFSTLTVSNMSPEDSSIYLCSRQTGYTEAFFGQGTRLTVV.

The chain has TRBV6-5 and TRBJ1-1; D is perhaps TRBD1 (5 bases). This CDR3 region has 15 residues. V lost 0 bases to trimming and J lost 0 bases, with 8 bases between them. Germline CDR1 reads MNHEY; CDR2 reads SVGAGI. The CDR3 DNA reads as TGTGCCAGCAGTTACTCTGGGGGGATGAACACTGAAGCTTTCTTT. It specifies CASSYSGGMNTEAFF.

The J gene is TRBJ2-3, the V gene TRBV5-6; 13 positions match TRBD2. V trimming: 1 base; J trimming: 7 bases; junction bases outside the gene matches: 6. Looked up from germline, CDR1 is SGHDT and CDR2 is YYEEEE. There are 16 residues in the CDR3. The CDR3 DNA follows: TGTGCCAGCAGCTTGAAACTAGCGGGGGGGCCGAATACGCAGTATTTT. It specifies CASSLKLAGGPNTQYF.

In this sample, this clone turned up a few times. The chain has TRBV11-1 and TRBJ2-5; TRBD2 matches at 8 bases. Germline CDR1 and CDR2: SGHAT and FQDESV (reference sequence). With 6 bases clipped from V and 2 bases from J, the junction kept 11 bases outside the gene matches. This CDR3 has 16 residues. DNA of the CDR3: TGTGCCAGCAGTCCCTCAGCGGGGGCGCGGCAAGAGACCCAGTACTTC. Translating gives CASSPSAGARQETQYF. Variable domain in full (rest from reference TRBV11-1 and TRBJ2-5): EAEVAQSPRYKITEKSQAVAFWCDPISGHATLYWYRQILGQGPELLVQFQDESVVDDSQLPKDRFSAERLKGVDSTLKIQPAELGDSAMYLCASSPSAGARQETQYFGPGTRLLVL.

This chain joins TRBV7-2 and TRBJ2-1, with 8 positions matching TRBD1. With V trimmed by 5 bases and J by 7 bases, 13 bases remained unmatched. The CDR3 is 16 residues long. Germline V gene sequence: CDR1 SGHTA, CDR2 FQGNSA. CDR3: CASSPLRTGFGNEQFF. Here the CDR3 DNA reads TGTGCCAGCAGCCCGCTTAGGACAGGGTTTGGGAATGAGCAGTTCTTC. The full variable domain, rest sourced from reference TRBV7-2 and TRBJ2-1, is GAGVSQSPSNKVTEKGKDVELRCDPISGHTALYWYRQSLGQGLEFLIYFQGNSAPDKSGLPSDRFSAERTGGSVSTLTIQRTQQEDSAVYLCASSPLRTGFGNEQFFGPGTRLTVL.

This chain uses TRBV28 with TRBJ2-7; TRBD2 aligns across 7 bases. After removal of 7 bases from V and 4 bases from J, the junction contained 4 bases not matched to a gene. Germline CDR1 is MDHEN and CDR2 is SYDVKM. The CDR3 covers 12 residues. This chain's CDR3 is CASKLGGYEQYF. Written as DNA, the CDR3 is TGTGCCAGCAAACTCGGGGGGTACGAGCAGTACTTC.

The chain is built from TRBV29-1 and TRBJ2-1; TRBD2 agrees at 15 bases. Germline CDR1 SQVTM, CDR2 ANQGSEA. This CDR3 spans 19 amino acids. V shed 5 bases, J shed 0 bases, and the junction held 11 bases outside the gene matches. For the CDR3, the DNA is TGCAGCGTTAAGTCGCCGGGACTAGCGGGGGGTAGCTCCTACAATGAGCAGTTCTTC. It codes for CSVKSPGLAGGSSYNEQFF.

The rearrangement joins TRBV5-1 to TRBJ1-4; D gene ambiguous. Germline V gene lookup returns CDR1 SGHRS and CDR2 YFSETQ. The CDR3 runs to 14 residues. Trimming left V 0 bases short and J 1 base short, with 4 bases between. DNA of the CDR3: TGCGCCAGCAGCTTGGGCAGAACTAATGAAAAACTGTTTTTT. It specifies CASSLGRTNEKLFF.

J is TRBJ1-3 and V is TRBV30; D is ambiguous. Germline V lookup: CDR1 GTSNPN, CDR2 SVGIG (reference sequence). The CDR3 spans 16 residues. Between the trimmed V and J ends, which lost 4 bases and 5 bases, there was a span of 21 bases. The CDR3 region has the DNA TGTGCCTGGATTCCGTGGAAAGGTTGGGAGAGAAACACCATATATTTT. It is translated as CAWIPWKGWERNTIYF. Full variable domain (outside the CDR3, taken from reference TRBV30 and TRBJ1-3): SQTIHQWPATLVQPVGSPLSLECTVEGTSNPNLYWYRQAAGRGLQLLFYSVGIGQISSEVPQNLSASRPQDRQFILSSKKLLLSDSGFYLCAWIPWKGWERNTIYFGEGSWLTVV.

The V gene is TRBV6-6, the J gene TRBJ1-5; a weak D match, TRBD1 (5 bases). The CDR3 spans 15 residues. Trimming stripped 5 bases from V and 0 bases from J, with 11 bases between. Germline-derived CDR1 and CDR2 are MNHNY and SVGAGI (reference sequence). CDR3 coding DNA: TGTGCCAGCAGTCCCGGACACATTAGCAATCAGCCCCAGCATTTT. Translating it yields CASSPGHISNQPQHF.

The rearrangement links TRBV5-1 to TRBJ2-3, with D perhaps matching TRBD2 (5 bases). The CDR3 runs 15 residues. The ends were cut back, 0 bases at V and 5 bases at J, with 13 bases in the middle. Germline values: CDR1 SGHRS, CDR2 YFSETQ. CDR3 region: CASSLDQVGIDTQYF. CDR3 coding DNA: TGCGCCAGCAGCTTGGATCAGGTCGGGATAGATACGCAGTATTTT.

J is TRBJ2-7 and V is TRBV11-2; weak D call: TRBD1 (5 bases). V shed 1 base and J shed 6 bases, with 7 bases lying between them. Germline CDR1 is SGHAT and CDR2 is FQNNGV. The CDR3 totals 12 residues. The DNA of the CDR3 is TGTGCCAGCAGCTTAGTAGGGGCCGAGCAGTACTTC. This sequence encodes CASSLVGAEQYF.

V is TRBV2 and J is TRBJ2-7, with 8 positions matching TRBD1. The CDR3 runs to 12 residues. The germline CDR1 and CDR2 sequences are SNHLY and FYNNEI. With V trimmed by 6 bases and J by 7 bases, 5 bases remained unmatched. CDR3 nucleotide sequence: TGTGCCAGCAGGGATACAGGGGGGGAGCAGTACTTC. As protein: CASRDTGGEQYF.

This clone was seen only a few times. This chain connects TRBV30 to TRBJ2-1, with 8 bases aligning to TRBD1. CDR1 and CDR2 from the germline V gene are GTSNPN and SVGIG (reference sequence). The CDR3 contains 13 residues. Losses at the gene ends were 1 base for V and 4 bases for J; bases not matched to a gene: 0. The CDR3 nucleotides read TGTGCCTGGAGTGGACAGGGGTACAATGAGCAGTTCTTC. Translated, it gives CAWSGQGYNEQFF.

The chain couples TRBV6-1 to TRBJ2-3; D may be TRBD1 (5 bases). The V end was cut by 6 bases, the J end by 0 bases, with 13 bases between. Germline CDR1 reads MNHNS; CDR2 reads SASEGT. The CDR3 spans 15 residues. CDR3 sequence: CASRMDTPSTDTQYF. The CDR3 DNA reads as TGTGCCAGCAGGATGGACACCCCTAGCACAGATACGCAGTATTTT.

The V call is TRBV6-5, the J call TRBJ2-7; D is perhaps TRBD2 (5 bases). Germline-derived CDR1 and CDR2 are MNHEY and SVGAGI. The CDR3 is 15 amino acids. Trimming cost V 4 bases and J 6 bases, with 19 bases left between them. The CDR3 region is CASSFAAADYREQYF. DNA of the CDR3: TGTGCCAGCAGTTTTGCGGCGGCAGACTATCGCGAGCAGTACTTC.

The V call is TRBV5-4, the J call TRBJ2-6; possible D gene TRBD1, 6 bases. From germline, CDR1 is SGHNT and CDR2 YYREEE (reference sequence). V shed 0 bases and J shed 4 bases, with 11 bases lying between them. The CDR3 contains 16 residues. The CDR3 nucleotides are TGTGCCAGCAGCTTGGATGCAGGGGTCGGGGCCAACGTCCTGACTTTC. It yields the protein CASSLDAGVGANVLTF.

The gene calls are TRBV5-1 and TRBJ1-4, with TRBD1 as a possible D gene (5 bases). With 5 bases removed from V and 8 bases from J, the gap between germline ends came to 13 bases. From germline, CDR1 is SGHRS and CDR2 YFSETQ. CDR3 length: 13 amino acids. CDR3 region: CASSVGVDEKLFF. DNA of the CDR3: TGCGCCAGCAGTGTAGGGGTAGACGAAAAACTGTTTTTT. Full variable domain (rest looked up from reference TRBV5-1 and TRBJ1-4): KAGVTQTPRYLIKTRGQQVTLSCSPISGHRSVSWYQQTPGQGLQFLFEYFSETQRNKGNFPGRFSGRQFSNSRSEMNVSTLELGDSALYLCASSVGVDEKLFFGSGTQLSVL.

This chain joins TRBV19 and TRBJ1-5; TRBD1 aligns across 7 bases. The CDR3 loop spans 15 amino acids. CDR1 and CDR2 (germline): LNHDA, SQIVND (reference sequence). V trimming: 4 bases; J trimming: 2 bases; junction bases outside the gene matches: 5. The CDR3 region is CASSTRQGGNQPQHF. CDR3 nucleotide sequence: TGTGCCAGTAGTACCCGACAGGGAGGCAATCAGCCCCAGCATTTT.

V gene TRBV11-3 combines with J gene TRBJ2-1, with a tentative D call TRBD2 (6 bases). Germline CDR1 and CDR2: SGHNT and YENEEA. Deletions cut 5 bases from V and 14 bases from J, with 25 bases between. This CDR3 has 15 amino acids. CDR3 sequence reads: CASSPGTRVDSLEFF. In DNA, the CDR3 is TGTGCCAGCAGCCCTGGGACTCGGGTCGATTCTTTGGAGTTCTTC. Using reference TRBV11-3 and TRBJ2-1 for the parts outside the CDR3, the full variable domain is EAGVVQSPRYKIIEKKQPVAFWCNPISGHNTLYWYLQNLGQGPELLIRYENEEAVDDSQLPKDRFSAERLKGVDSTLKIQPAELGDSAVYLCASSPGTRVDSLEFFGPGTRLTVL.

The rearrangement uses TRBV6-1 and TRBJ2-1; 8 bases line up with TRBD1. Germline CDR1 is MNHNS and CDR2 is SASEGT. The CDR3 contains 17 residues. Unmatched junction bases numbered 15, after V lost 4 bases and J lost 7 bases. DNA for the CDR3: TGTGCCAGCAGTGCTATCGGCGGCCAGGGGGCCCGAAATGAGCAGTTCTTC. Encoded protein: CASSAIGGQGARNEQFF.

V and J are TRBV28 and TRBJ1-3, with a tentative D call TRBD1 (5 bases). Germline CDR1 MDHEN, CDR2 SYDVKM. The CDR3 runs to 15 residues. Trimming pared 7 bases from V and 1 base from J, leaving 14 bases between. CDR3 sequence reads: CASIRARVSGNTIYF. The CDR3 bases are TGTGCCAGCATCAGGGCTCGGGTTTCTGGAAACACCATATATTTT.

The chain joins TRBV5-4 to TRBJ1-3; tentative D call: TRBD1 (5 bases). The CDR3 length is 15 residues. CDR1 SGHNT and CDR2 YYREEE come from the germline V gene (reference sequence). V was pared by 0 bases and J by 4 bases, with 11 bases between. The CDR3 loop reads CASSLEPGVGNTIYF. The CDR3 DNA reads as TGTGCCAGCAGCTTGGAGCCGGGGGTCGGAAACACCATATATTTT.

The chain employs TRBV5-4 and TRBJ1-2; TRBD1 matches 9 bases. Trimming at V came to 4 bases and at J to 2 bases, leaving 3 bases not matched to a gene. Per the germline V gene, CDR1 is SGHNT and CDR2 is YYREEE (reference sequence). The CDR3 length is 14 residues. CDR3 sequence: CASSTGQGNYGYTF. The CDR3 DNA reads TGTGCCAGCAGCACGGGACAGGGAAACTATGGCTACACCTTC.

This clone was seen only a few times. V is TRBV14 and J is TRBJ2-7, with a weak D call TRBD2 (7 bases). This CDR3 has 14 residues. Trimming pared 5 bases from V and 6 bases from J, leaving 17 bases between. CDR1 is SGHDN and CDR2 is FVKESK in the germline V gene. Here the CDR3 DNA reads TGTGCCAGCAGCACATCCTGGGGGGGCAGCGAGCAGTACTTC. This encodes CASSTSWGGSEQYF.

The chain has TRBV7-8 and TRBJ2-5, with a possible D match to TRBD2 (6 bases). The CDR3 extends over 16 amino acids. Per the germline V gene, CDR1 is SGHVS and CDR2 is FQNEAQ. V was pared by 5 bases and J by 5 bases, with 21 bases between. In nucleotides, the CDR3 is TGTGCCAGCAGCCCCCCCGTCCGGGGGACCGGGGAGACCCAGTACTTC. Protein product: CASSPPVRGTGETQYF.

This clone has a single count. The chain combines TRBV19 with TRBJ2-7; D remains unclear. Trimming took 3 bases from V and 5 from J, leaving 14 bases between them. Germline lookup yields CDR1 LNHDA and CDR2 SQIVND (reference sequence). The CDR3 covers 14 residues. CDR3 nucleotides: TGTGCCAGTAGTATCTCTCAGTCTAGGAACGAGCAGTACTTC. This sequence encodes CASSISQSRNEQYF.